Below are 22 T cell receptor beta chains sequenced from a single sample in a study of shared clonotypes between healthy human individuals. Some clones are missing from TCRdb's copy, which holds only in-frame ones; the method was immunoSEQ multiplex PCR. The sample gives roughly 1,500,000 clones, around 98% of which show up once; roughly 0.45% is in the top ten. The sample was naive CD4+ T cells sorted from blood. Described subset: CD45RA+ positively selected. These receptors were collected from a man aged 25-45 years in good health.

The chain carries TRBV15 and TRBJ1-2, with 8 bases fitting TRBD1. V trimming: 3 bases; J trimming: 12 bases; junction bases outside the gene matches: 6. Looked up from germline, CDR1 is LNHNV and CDR2 is YYDKDF (reference sequence). This CDR3 is 12 amino acids long. CDR3 in amino acids: CATSRPGQVHTF. The CDR3 DNA sequence: TGTGCCACCAGCAGGCCGGGACAGGTTCACACCTTC.

This chain uses TRBV20-1 with TRBJ2-3; no reliable D call. Trimming shortened V by 6 bases and J by 5 bases, and 9 bases separated the two germline ends. The CDR3 sequence is 11 residues long. Germline CDR1 DFQATT, CDR2 SNEGSKA (reference sequence). The CDR3 sequence: CSAPPGDTQYF. DNA of the CDR3: TGCAGTGCCCCCCCCGGAGATACGCAGTATTTT.

The chain carries TRBV10-1 and TRBJ2-7, with TRBD1 identical over 9 bases. V was pared by 6 bases and J by 4 bases, with 7 bases of the junction left unmatched. Germline V gene sequence: CDR1 WNHNN, CDR2 SYGVQD (reference sequence). This CDR3 spans 14 amino acids. The CDR3 is CASSAGTGHYEQYF. The DNA of the CDR3 is TGCGCCAGCAGCGCCGGGACAGGGCATTACGAGCAGTACTTC.

The rearrangement joins TRBV10-3 to TRBJ2-7; D ambiguous. CDR1 and CDR2 from the germline V gene are ENHRY and SYGVKD. The length of the CDR3 is 14 residues. Deletions cut 3 bases from V and 7 bases from J, with 16 bases between. CDR3 loop: CAISERYQALEQYF. As DNA, the CDR3 is TGTGCCATCAGTGAACGGTACCAAGCTCTTGAGCAGTACTTC.

This clone was observed once. V is TRBV6-6 and J is TRBJ2-7; perhaps TRBD1 as D (7 bases). The CDR3 covers 16 residues. With 2 bases removed from V and 2 bases from J, the gap between germline ends came to 16 bases. CDR1 MNHNY and CDR2 SVGAGI come from the germline V gene (reference sequence). The CDR3 sequence is CASSYVEGAVPYEQYF. CDR3 nucleotide sequence: TGTGCCAGCAGTTACGTGGAGGGGGCTGTCCCCTACGAGCAGTACTTC.

The chain joins TRBV10-2 to TRBJ2-7, with 11 bases that match TRBD2. CDR1 and CDR2 from the germline V gene are WSHSY and SAAADI. This CDR3 region has 14 residues. J lost 6 bases, V lost 8 bases, and 9 bases had no gene match. Written as DNA, the CDR3 is TGCGCCAGCTCTGTAGGGCTAGCGGGAGGCGAGCAGTACTTC. Protein product: CASSVGLAGGEQYF.

The chain combines TRBV2 with TRBJ2-2; the D is unclear. Per germline, CDR1 SNHLY and CDR2 FYNNEI. V was cut by 7 bases and J by 4 bases, with 10 bases left in between. The CDR3 sequence is 13 residues long. CDR3 sequence (DNA): TGTGCCAGCAAAGATCTGAGCACCGGGGAGCTGTTTTTT. It specifies CASKDLSTGELFF.

This sequence joins TRBV19 and TRBJ2-3; 10 nucleotides match TRBD1. Germline CDR1 and CDR2: LNHDA and SQIVND (reference sequence). J was trimmed by 1 base and V by 7 bases; bases with no gene match: 8. This CDR3 has 16 amino acids. The CDR3 sequence: CASTATGTGGTDTQYF. CDR3 nucleotides: TGTGCCAGTACCGCTACCGGGACAGGGGGCACAGATACGCAGTATTTT.

The chain joins TRBV7-9 to TRBJ2-1; 9 bases agree with TRBD1. Trimming removed 4 bases from V and 14 bases from J; junction bases left unmatched: 9. Germline values: CDR1 SEHNR, CDR2 FQNEAQ (reference sequence). The CDR3 length is 13 residues. In nucleotides, the CDR3 is TGTGCCAGCAGCTACGACACAGGGGGCGGAGAGTTCTTC. Its translation is CASSYDTGGGEFF. The full variable domain, completed using reference TRBV7-9 and TRBJ2-1, is DTGVSQNPRHKITKRGQNVTFRCDPISEHNRLYWYRQTLGQGPEFLTYFQNEAQLEKSRLLSDRFSAERPKGSFSTLEIQRTEQGDSAMYLCASSYDTGGGEFFGPGTRLTVL.

This chain joins TRBV4-2 and TRBJ2-7; 7 nucleotides agree with TRBD1. V lost 4 bases and J lost 1; bases outside the gene matches: 7. Germline assignment: CDR1 LGHNA and CDR2 YNFKEQ. The CDR3 runs 15 residues. The CDR3 DNA reads TGTGCCAGCAGCCTACGTTTGGGACAGTCCTACGAGCAGTACTTC. Its translation is CASSLRLGQSYEQYF.

The chain employs TRBV2 and TRBJ1-2; no clear D. The CDR3 is 14 amino acids. Trimming took off 7 bases at V and 6 bases at J, with 18 bases between the two ends. Looked up from germline, CDR1 is SNHLY and CDR2 is FYNNEI. The CDR3 DNA follows: TGTGCCAGCACCAAGGAGGGATCTGGACATGGCTACACCTTC. Translating gives CASTKEGSGHGYTF.

The rearrangement joins TRBV11-2 to TRBJ2-6; possible D gene TRBD2, 6 bases. Germline V gene sequence: CDR1 SGHAT, CDR2 FQNNGV. CDR3 length: 19 amino acids. Trimming pared 2 bases from V and 0 bases from J, leaving 17 bases between. For the CDR3, the DNA is TGTGCCAGCAGCTTAAGCGGGCAGGGCCTAATCTCTGGGGCCAACGTCCTGACTTTC. Its translation: CASSLSGQGLISGANVLTF.

V gene TRBV29-1 combines with J gene TRBJ2-3; no clear D gene. The CDR3 sequence is 10 residues long. Germline V gene data show CDR1 as SQVTM and CDR2 as ANQGSEA. Trimming removed 4 bases from V and 7 bases from J, with 6 bases in between. The CDR3 DNA follows: TGCAGCGTTGTTTTTTATACGCAGTATTTT. This codes for CSVVFYTQYF.

Remarks on this clone: The germline gene is not matched at one end of the junction; a read error may be the cause. The chain employs TRBV28 and TRBJ2-7, with 10 bases that match TRBD2. The CDR3 loop spans 13 amino acids. Germline V gene sequence: CDR1 MDHEN, CDR2 SYDVKM. The CDR3 loop reads CASSPLDSGRPFF. CDR3 nucleotides: TGTGCCAGCAGTCCCCTCGATAGCGGGAGGCCTTTCTTC.

The chain combines TRBV19 with TRBJ1-4; no reliable D call. Trimming took off 4 bases at V and 0 bases at J, with 9 bases between the two ends. The CDR3 is 15 amino acids. Germline V gives CDR1 LNHDA, CDR2 SQIVND (reference sequence). The CDR3 region is CASSTHTATNEKLFF. As DNA, the CDR3 is TGTGCCAGTAGTACACACACAGCAACTAATGAAAAACTGTTTTTT.

The J gene is TRBJ2-1, the V gene TRBV14, with a weak D call TRBD2 (5 bases). Deletions cut 1 base from V and 4 bases from J, with 11 bases between. Germline CDR1 reads SGHDN; CDR2 reads FVKESK. CDR3 length: 15 amino acids. CDR3: CASSQGSSRYNEQFF. CDR3 in DNA: TGTGCCAGCAGCCAAGGGTCTAGCAGGTACAATGAGCAGTTCTTC.

In its sample, this clone was seen once. The chain has TRBV11-2 and TRBJ2-7; D gene unclear. CDR1 and CDR2 from the germline V gene are SGHAT and FQNNGV. CDR3 size: 14 residues. Trimming stripped 1 base from V and 5 bases from J, with 12 bases between. CDR3 sequence (DNA): TGTGCCAGCAGCTTAGTAAGGATACGGAACGAGCAGTACTTC. Protein product: CASSLVRIRNEQYF.

The chain combines TRBV5-8 with TRBJ2-7; possible D gene TRBD1, 6 bases. V was shortened by 4 bases and J by 3 bases, with 14 bases between the two germline ends. Germline CDR1 reads SGHTS; CDR2 reads YDEGEE. The CDR3 has 14 amino acids. CDR3 amino acids: CASSIGQKYYEQYF. The CDR3 nucleotides are TGTGCCAGCAGCATAGGACAGAAATACTACGAGCAGTACTTC.

The V call is TRBV5-1, the J call TRBJ2-3; D may be TRBD2 (5 bases). Germline V CDR1 and CDR2: SGHRS, YFSETQ. CDR3 length equals 17 residues. The V end was cut by 4 bases, the J end by 1 base, with 19 bases between. The CDR3 nucleotides read TGCGCCAGCAGCGGAGGTCCCCGAGGCACGGGCACAGATACGCAGTATTTT. Amino acids: CASSGGPRGTGTDTQYF.

The chain is built from TRBV28 and TRBJ2-7; 8 positions agree with TRBD1. Germline V lookup: CDR1 MDHEN, CDR2 SYDVKM. The CDR3 consists of 13 residues. V dropped 6 bases and J dropped 4; count of bases not matched to a gene: 5. The CDR3 protein is CASSDRGGYEQYF. The DNA of the CDR3 is TGTGCCAGCAGCGACAGGGGAGGATACGAGCAGTACTTC.

The CDR3 nucleotides are TGTGCCTTGGGACTAGGCGGACACGAGCAGTACTTC. Amino acids: CALGLGGHEQYF. The chain links TRBV30 to TRBJ2-7; 8 bases are a match to TRBD2. Germline V lookup: CDR1 GTSNPN, CDR2 SVGIG (reference sequence). The CDR3 sequence is 12 residues long. With V trimmed by 7 bases and J by 5 bases, 7 bases remained unmatched.

The chain has TRBV5-4 and TRBJ2-5, with TRBD2 as a possible D gene (5 bases). CDR3 length: 14 amino acids. The ends were cut back, 0 bases at V and 4 bases at J, with 10 bases in the middle. CDR1 is SGHNT, CDR2 YYREEE, per germline (reference sequence). The CDR3 DNA is TGTGCCAGCAGCTTGGGGTCTAGCCCAGAGACCCAGTACTTC. Its translation: CASSLGSSPETQYF.